The next 27 T cell receptor beta chains were all read from a single sample in a study of blood T cells in healthy people across ages. PCR was performed a second time for 7 to 11 cycles using a sample-barcoded 5' primer and a J-beta primer mix. Each CDR3 protein is one row after TCRdb ran MiXCR on the 5' RACE reads. Here the sample spans about 830,000 distinct CDR3 sequences, roughly 64% being singletons. Sequencing was performed on blood. The receptors come from a man between 25 and 39 years old in good health.

The CDR3 sequence is CASSTGTVGEQYF. CDR3 nucleotides: TGTGCCAGCAGTACGGGGACAGTGGGTGAGCAGTACTTC. The V and J genes are TRBV11-1 and TRBJ2-5; the match to TRBD1 covers 7 bases. CDR3 size: 13 residues. Germline CDR1 SGHAT, CDR2 FQDESV (reference sequence). Losses at the gene ends were 6 bases for V and 11 bases for J; bases not matched to a gene: 12.

The chain carries TRBV6-5 and TRBJ1-2, with 8 bases lining up with TRBD1. The germline CDR1 and CDR2 sequences are MNHEY and SVGAGI. V was pared by 1 base and J by 8 bases, with 6 bases of the junction left unmatched. The CDR3 runs 14 residues. Written as DNA, the CDR3 is TGTGCCAGCAGTTACTTCCAGGGGGCTGAAGGCTACACCTTC. Translating it yields CASSYFQGAEGYTF.

The rearrangement uses TRBV5-1 and TRBJ2-3; 9 positions match TRBD1. Germline-derived CDR1 and CDR2 are SGHRS and YFSETQ. This CDR3 has 16 residues. Trimming at V came to 4 bases and at J to 2 bases, leaving 8 bases not matched to a gene. The CDR3 sequence: CASSVGTGSSTDTQYF. The DNA of the CDR3 is TGCGCCAGCAGCGTCGGGACAGGGAGTTCCACAGATACGCAGTATTTT.

This clonotype was picked up one time. The chain uses TRBV7-2 and TRBJ1-2, with D uncertain. Germline V gene sequence: CDR1 SGHTA, CDR2 FQGNSA. V dropped 5 bases and J dropped 8 bases, with 18 bases sitting between them. The CDR3 covers 14 residues. The CDR3 loop is CASSTPTAVGGYTF. CDR3 in DNA: TGTGCCAGCAGCACCCCAACCGCGGTCGGGGGCTACACCTTC.

The chain links TRBV6-1 to TRBJ2-1, with D possibly TRBD1 on 7 matching bases. With the DNA end fitting TRBJ2-7 better, the J assignment may be wrong. This CDR3 spans 14 amino acids. Germline-derived CDR1 and CDR2 are MNHNS and SASEGT. The CDR3 coding sequence is TGTGCCAGCAACCGCAGGGGGGATTTCGACGAGCAGTACTTC. Translated: CASNRRGDFDEQYF.

The chain recombines TRBV7-8 with TRBJ2-5, with 9 nucleotides matching TRBD2. The CDR3 runs 17 residues. Trimming at V came to 3 bases and at J to 1 base, leaving 9 bases not matched to a gene. Germline values: CDR1 SGHVS, CDR2 FQNEAQ. The CDR3 sequence: CASSFRGVAGAQETQYF. CDR3 nucleotide sequence: TGTGCCAGCAGCTTCCGAGGGGTAGCGGGGGCCCAAGAGACCCAGTACTTC.

J is TRBJ2-7 and V is TRBV5-5; 10 bases agree with TRBD1. This CDR3 spans 14 amino acids. CDR1 and CDR2 (germline): SGHKS, YYEKEE (reference sequence). J lost 5 bases, V lost 5 bases, and 7 bases had no gene match. The CDR3 is CASSDGTGEHEQYF. The CDR3 nucleotides read TGTGCCAGCAGTGACGGGACAGGGGAACACGAGCAGTACTTC.

This clonotype was recorded only once. The rearrangement joins TRBV10-3 to TRBJ2-7; 7 bases are shared with TRBD1. Germline V gene lookup returns CDR1 ENHRY and CDR2 SYGVKD. The junction had 4 bases not matched to a gene; V was cut back by 2 bases and J by 3 bases. CDR3 size: 14 residues. CDR3 nucleotides: TGTGCCATCAGTGAGGGGCCAGGGGGCTACGAGCAGTACTTC. As protein: CAISEGPGGYEQYF.

The chain has TRBV6-5 and TRBJ1-2; TRBD1 agrees at 8 bases. Germline loops: CDR1 MNHEY, CDR2 SVGAGI. The CDR3 consists of 14 residues. V dropped 0 bases and J dropped 4; count of bases not matched to a gene: 1. This chain's CDR3 is CASSYSTGAYGYTF. The CDR3 nucleotides are TGTGCCAGCAGTTACTCGACAGGGGCCTATGGCTACACCTTC.

The CDR3 here is CAVQGPGNTEAFF. CDR3 DNA: TGTGCCGTACAGGGCCCAGGGAACACTGAAGCTTTCTTT. The genes are TRBV6-1 and TRBJ1-1; D might be TRBD1 (6 bases). In germline, CDR1 is MNHNS, CDR2 SASEGT. The CDR3 runs to 13 residues. V was trimmed by 11 bases and J by 1 base, leaving 14 bases between them.

J is TRBJ1-2 and V is TRBV3-1, with a weak D call TRBD1 (5 bases). CDR1 is LGHDT, CDR2 YNNKEL, per germline (reference sequence). Trimming took off 2 bases at V and 7 bases at J, with 11 bases between the two ends. CDR3 length: 13 residues. The CDR3 loop reads CASSQIDRGGYTF. Written as DNA, the CDR3 is TGTGCCAGCAGCCAAATCGACAGAGGTGGCTACACCTTC.

The sample holds a few counts of this clonotype. This sequence joins TRBV28 and TRBJ2-1, with D maybe TRBD2 (7 bases). The V end lost 6 bases, the J end lost 7 bases, and 16 bases lay between the germline ends. Germline lookup yields CDR1 MDHEN and CDR2 SYDVKM. CDR3 length: 14 amino acids. As DNA, the CDR3 is TGTGCCAGCAGACTAGGGGGGGCCTTGAATGAGCAGTTCTTC. Protein product: CASRLGGALNEQFF.

V and J are TRBV7-2 and TRBJ1-1; D gene uncertain. Trimming left V 5 bases short and J 5 bases short, with 15 bases between. The germline V gene encodes CDR1 SGHTA and CDR2 FQGNSA. The CDR3 has 14 amino acids. In DNA form, the CDR3 reads TGTGCCAGCAGCCCTAGCCCTTCTCAAACTGAAGCTTTCTTT. It translates to CASSPSPSQTEAFF. Drawing the rest from reference TRBV7-2 and TRBJ1-1, the complete variable domain is GAGVSQSPSNKVTEKGKDVELRCDPISGHTALYWYRQSLGQGLEFLIYFQGNSAPDKSGLPSDRFSAERTGGSVSTLTIQRTQQEDSAVYLCASSPSPSQTEAFFGQGTRLTVV.

The chain links TRBV24-1 to TRBJ2-2; 12 bases agree with TRBD2. Trimming cost V 9 bases and J 7 bases; bases outside gene matches: 14. The germline V gene has CDR1 KGHDR and CDR2 SFDVKD. This CDR3 spans 17 amino acids. As DNA, the CDR3 is TGTGCCACCTCCCCCGGAAGGACTAGCGGGATTGTCGGGGAGCTGTTTTTT. It yields the protein CATSPGRTSGIVGELFF.

This rearrangement joins TRBV20-1 to TRBJ1-5, with TRBD1 matching 10 bases. The CDR3 has 16 amino acids. The V gene's germline CDR1 is DFQATT and CDR2 SNEGSKA (reference sequence). After removal of 6 bases from V and 0 bases from J, the junction contained 8 bases not matched to a gene. CDR3 region: CSAYPGQGYSNQPQHF. DNA of the CDR3: TGCAGTGCATACCCGGGACAGGGGTATAGCAATCAGCCCCAGCATTTT.

V and J are TRBV20-1 and TRBJ2-1; 8 nucleotides line up with TRBD2. Trimming at V came to 5 bases and at J to 2 bases, leaving 5 bases not matched to a gene. Germline V gives CDR1 DFQATT, CDR2 SNEGSKA (reference sequence). The CDR3 covers 14 residues. The CDR3 protein is CSALSGGTYNEQFF. The CDR3 DNA sequence: TGCAGTGCTCTAAGCGGGGGAACCTACAATGAGCAGTTCTTC.

The chain employs TRBV6-5 and TRBJ1-2; D unclear. Germline V gene data show CDR1 as MNHEY and CDR2 as SVGAGI. The germline V and J ends were trimmed by 5 bases and 2 bases, with 15 bases remaining between them. CDR3 length: 15 residues. CDR3 nucleotides: TGTGCCAGCAGTCTACACATAGAAGGAAACTATGGCTACACCTTC. Protein product: CASSLHIEGNYGYTF.

The rearrangement links TRBV6-5 to TRBJ1-4; D not resolved. The CDR3 has 13 amino acids. V dropped 5 bases and J dropped 8 bases, with 12 bases sitting between them. Germline CDR1 reads MNHEY; CDR2 reads SVGAGI. The CDR3 sequence: CASSPGLTEKLFF. The CDR3, as DNA: TGTGCCAGCAGTCCCGGGCTCACGGAAAAACTGTTTTTT.

The chain carries TRBV10-3 and TRBJ2-4; 7 positions match TRBD1. This CDR3 contains 15 residues. Losses at the gene ends were 10 bases for V and 1 base for J; bases not matched to a gene: 10. CDR1 ENHRY and CDR2 SYGVKD come from the germline V gene. The CDR3 region has the DNA TGTGCCACACTGGAAGACAGGGCGGCCAAAAACATTCAGTACTTC. Amino acid sequence: CATLEDRAAKNIQYF.

This clonotype came up a few times. The V and J genes are TRBV20-1 and TRBJ2-7, with unresolved D. Germline V gene data show CDR1 as DFQATT and CDR2 as SNEGSKA (reference sequence). The V and J ends lost 0 bases and 0 bases respectively, with 9 bases between them. This CDR3 region has 14 residues. CDR3: CSARDLYFSYEQYF. The CDR3 DNA reads as TGCAGTGCTAGAGATCTTTACTTCTCCTACGAGCAGTACTTC.

The chain employs TRBV11-2 and TRBJ1-2; 7 nucleotides agree with TRBD1. Trimming cost V 4 bases and J 1 base; bases outside gene matches: 9. The CDR3 is 16 residues long. CDR1 is SGHAT and CDR2 is FQNNGV in the germline V gene. The CDR3: CASSSETGPLNYGYTF. In nucleotides, the CDR3 is TGTGCCAGCAGCTCTGAGACAGGGCCCCTTAACTATGGCTACACCTTC.

The J gene is TRBJ1-4, the V gene TRBV6-5; TRBD1 agrees at 10 bases. CDR1 and CDR2 from the germline V gene are MNHEY and SVGAGI. The CDR3 extends over 14 amino acids. V lost 5 bases and J lost 8; bases outside the gene matches: 5. The CDR3: CASSPGTGEEKLFF. The CDR3 DNA sequence: TGTGCCAGCAGTCCCGGGACAGGGGAAGAAAAACTGTTTTTT.

This chain links TRBV11-2 with TRBJ2-7; TRBD2 might be the D (7 bases). The J call could be wrong; TRBJ2-5 is a better fit for the DNA end. CDR3 length: 17 residues. Germline V gives CDR1 SGHAT, CDR2 FQNNGV. CDR3 protein: CASSLWGPEGGQETQYF. The DNA for the CDR3 is TGTGCCAGCAGCTTATGGGGACCCGAGGGGGGGCAAGAGACCCAGTACTTC.

J is TRBJ2-2 and V is TRBV29-1, with a weak D call TRBD1 (6 bases). CDR1 SQVTM and CDR2 ANQGSEA come from the germline V gene. V lost 5 bases, J lost 2 bases, and 12 bases lay in between. This CDR3 contains 14 residues. CDR3: CSVRGGLNTGELFF. CDR3 DNA: TGCAGCGTTCGAGGGGGATTAAACACCGGGGAGCTGTTTTTT.

The chain recombines TRBV6-2 or TRBV6-3 with TRBJ2-3, with D tentatively TRBD2 (6 bases). The CDR3 runs 15 residues. The germline CDR1 and CDR2 sequences are MNHEY and SVGEGT. The V end lost 5 bases, the J end lost 3 bases, and 15 bases lay between the germline ends. CDR3 bases: TGTGCCAGCAGTCGAAACCGGGACTTGACAGATACGCAGTATTTT. It yields the protein CASSRNRDLTDTQYF.

V gene TRBV6-5 combines with J gene TRBJ2-5, with TRBD2 matching 10 bases. The CDR3 contains 15 residues. Germline V gene data show CDR1 as MNHEY and CDR2 as SVGAGI. J gave up 1 base and V 5 bases, and 4 bases lay outside the gene matches. In DNA, the CDR3 is TGTGCCAGCAGTCACACTAGCGGGGCCCAAGAGACCCAGTACTTC. Its translation: CASSHTSGAQETQYF.

The J gene is TRBJ2-7, the V gene TRBV6-5, with a tentative D call TRBD2 (5 bases). V dropped 4 bases and J dropped 0 bases, with 13 bases sitting between them. Germline V gene lookup returns CDR1 MNHEY and CDR2 SVGAGI. This CDR3 spans 15 amino acids. The CDR3 nucleotides are TGTGCCAGCAGTTCGGACTGGTTTAGCTCCTACGAGCAGTACTTC. Its protein is CASSSDWFSSYEQYF.